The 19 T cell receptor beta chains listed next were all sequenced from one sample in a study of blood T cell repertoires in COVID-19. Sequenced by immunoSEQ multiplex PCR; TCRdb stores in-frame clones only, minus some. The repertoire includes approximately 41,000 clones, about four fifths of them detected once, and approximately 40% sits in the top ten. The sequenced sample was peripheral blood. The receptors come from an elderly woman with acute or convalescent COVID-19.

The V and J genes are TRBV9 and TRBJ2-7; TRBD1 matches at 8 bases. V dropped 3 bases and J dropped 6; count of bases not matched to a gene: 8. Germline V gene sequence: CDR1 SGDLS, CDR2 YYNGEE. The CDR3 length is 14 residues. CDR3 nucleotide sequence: TGTGCCAGCAGCGCCGGACAGGGTACAGGCGAGCAGTACTTC. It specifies CASSAGQGTGEQYF.

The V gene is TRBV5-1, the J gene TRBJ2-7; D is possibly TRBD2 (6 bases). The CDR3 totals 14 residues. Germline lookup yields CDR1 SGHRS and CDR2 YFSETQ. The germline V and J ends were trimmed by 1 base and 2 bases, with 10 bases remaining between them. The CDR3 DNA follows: TGCGCCAGCAGCTTGAGATCTAGCGCCTACGAGCAGTACTTC. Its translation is CASSLRSSAYEQYF.

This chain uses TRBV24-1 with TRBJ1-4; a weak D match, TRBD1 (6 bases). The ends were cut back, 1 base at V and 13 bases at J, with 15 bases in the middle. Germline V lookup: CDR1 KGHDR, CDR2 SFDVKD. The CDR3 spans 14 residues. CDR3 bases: TGTGCCACCAGTGATTTCCTACAGGGCCTTGGACTGTTTTTT. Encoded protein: CATSDFLQGLGLFF.

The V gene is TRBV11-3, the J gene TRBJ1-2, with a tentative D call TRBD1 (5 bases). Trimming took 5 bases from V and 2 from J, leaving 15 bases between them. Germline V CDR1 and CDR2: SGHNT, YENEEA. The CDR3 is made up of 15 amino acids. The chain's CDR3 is CASSTGIGANYGYTF. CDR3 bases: TGTGCCAGCAGCACAGGCATAGGGGCGAACTATGGCTACACCTTC.

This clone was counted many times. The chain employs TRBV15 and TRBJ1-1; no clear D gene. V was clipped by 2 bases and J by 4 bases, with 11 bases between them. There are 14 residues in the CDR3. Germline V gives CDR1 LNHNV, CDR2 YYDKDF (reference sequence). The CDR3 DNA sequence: TGTGCCACCAGCAGATCTCCCCAAGCCACTGAAGCTTTCTTT. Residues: CATSRSPQATEAFF.

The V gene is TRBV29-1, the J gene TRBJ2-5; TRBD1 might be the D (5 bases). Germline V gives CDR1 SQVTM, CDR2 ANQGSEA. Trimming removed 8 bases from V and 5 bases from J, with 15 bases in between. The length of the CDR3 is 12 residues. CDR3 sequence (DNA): TGCAGCTCGTGGGGCCCCGGGGAGACCCAGTACTTC. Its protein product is CSSWGPGETQYF. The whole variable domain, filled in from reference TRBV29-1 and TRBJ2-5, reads SAVISQKPSRDICQRGTSLTIQCQVDSQVTMMFWYRQQPGQSLTLIATANQGSEATYESGFVIDKFPISRPNLTFSTLTVSNMSPEDSSIYLCSSWGPGETQYFGPGTRLLVL.

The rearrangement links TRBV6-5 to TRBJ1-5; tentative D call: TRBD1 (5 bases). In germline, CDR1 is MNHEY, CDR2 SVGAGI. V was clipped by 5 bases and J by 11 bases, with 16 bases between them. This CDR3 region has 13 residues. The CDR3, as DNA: TGTGCCAGCAGTACTTCAGGGTGGCCGGCCCAGCATTTT. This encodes CASSTSGWPAQHF.

In DNA form, the CDR3 reads TGTGCCAGCAGTTACGCGGGGGGTAATCAGCCCCAGCATTTT. This translates into CASSYAGGNQPQHF. The chain employs TRBV6-2 or TRBV6-3 and TRBJ1-5; maybe TRBD1 (5 bases). The ends were cut back, 2 bases at V and 4 bases at J, with 9 bases in the middle. This CDR3 contains 14 residues. Germline V lookup: CDR1 MNHEY, CDR2 SVGEGT.

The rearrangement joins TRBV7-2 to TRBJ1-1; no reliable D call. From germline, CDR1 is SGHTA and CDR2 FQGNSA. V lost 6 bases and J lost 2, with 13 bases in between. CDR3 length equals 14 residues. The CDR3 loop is CASRREAGNTEAFF. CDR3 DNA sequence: TGTGCCAGCAGGAGAGAGGCGGGAAACACTGAAGCTTTCTTT.

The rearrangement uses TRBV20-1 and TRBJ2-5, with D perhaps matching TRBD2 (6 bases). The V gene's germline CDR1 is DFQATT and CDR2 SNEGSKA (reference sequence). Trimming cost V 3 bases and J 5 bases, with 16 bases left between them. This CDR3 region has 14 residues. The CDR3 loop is CSASVIWGRETQYF. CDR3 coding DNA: TGCAGTGCTAGTGTGATTTGGGGGAGGGAGACCCAGTACTTC.

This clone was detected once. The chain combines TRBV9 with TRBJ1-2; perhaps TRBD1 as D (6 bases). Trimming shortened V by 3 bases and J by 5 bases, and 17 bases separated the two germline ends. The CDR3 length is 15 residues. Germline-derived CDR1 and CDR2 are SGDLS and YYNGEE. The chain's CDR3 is CASSANPQGRYGYTF. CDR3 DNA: TGTGCCAGCAGCGCGAATCCACAGGGACGGTATGGCTACACCTTC.

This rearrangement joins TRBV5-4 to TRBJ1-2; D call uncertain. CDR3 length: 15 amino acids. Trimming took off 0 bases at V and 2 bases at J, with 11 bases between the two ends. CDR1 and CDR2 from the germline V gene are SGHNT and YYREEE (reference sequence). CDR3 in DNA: TGTGCCAGCAGCTTGGATCCCACTGCGAACTATGGCTACACCTTC. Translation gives CASSLDPTANYGYTF.

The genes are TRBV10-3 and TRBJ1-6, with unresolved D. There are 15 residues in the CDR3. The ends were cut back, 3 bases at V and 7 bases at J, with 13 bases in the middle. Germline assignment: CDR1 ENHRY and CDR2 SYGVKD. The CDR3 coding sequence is TGTGCCATCAGTGAAGGAGGGCCGGTAAATTCACCCCTCCACTTT. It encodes CAISEGGPVNSPLHF.

The CDR3 loop reads CASSPGALAGNTIYF. The CDR3 DNA follows: TGTGCCAGCTCACCAGGGGCATTAGCTGGAAACACCATATATTTT. V usage is TRBV18 and J usage is TRBJ1-3; D might be TRBD1 (5 bases). CDR3 length: 15 residues. Per germline, CDR1 KGHSH and CDR2 LQKENI. The ends were cut back, 2 bases at V and 2 bases at J, with 10 bases in the middle.

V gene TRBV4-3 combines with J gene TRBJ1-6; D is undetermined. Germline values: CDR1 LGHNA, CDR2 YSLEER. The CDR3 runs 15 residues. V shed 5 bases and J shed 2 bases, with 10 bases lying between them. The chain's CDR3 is CASSVTVTYNSPLHF. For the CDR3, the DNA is TGCGCCAGCAGCGTAACAGTCACCTATAATTCACCCCTCCACTTT.

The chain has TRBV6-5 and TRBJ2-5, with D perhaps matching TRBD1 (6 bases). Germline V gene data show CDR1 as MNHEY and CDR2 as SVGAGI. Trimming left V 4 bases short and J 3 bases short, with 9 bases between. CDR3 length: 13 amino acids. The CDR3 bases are TGTGCCAGCAGTTGGACAGTGGAAGAGACCCAGTACTTC. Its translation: CASSWTVEETQYF.

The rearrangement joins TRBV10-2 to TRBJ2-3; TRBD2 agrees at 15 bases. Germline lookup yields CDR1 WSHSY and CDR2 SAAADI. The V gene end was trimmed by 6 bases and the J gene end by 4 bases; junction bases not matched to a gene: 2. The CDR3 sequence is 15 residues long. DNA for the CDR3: TGCGCCAGCAGAAGGACTAGCGGGGGGGCAGATACGCAGTATTTT. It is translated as CASRRTSGGADTQYF.

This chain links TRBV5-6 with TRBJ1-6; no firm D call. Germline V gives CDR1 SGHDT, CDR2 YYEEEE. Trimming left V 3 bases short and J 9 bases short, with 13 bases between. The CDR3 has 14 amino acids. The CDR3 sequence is CASSSSVVASPLHF. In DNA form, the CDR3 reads TGTGCCAGCAGCTCCTCGGTTGTTGCTTCACCCCTCCACTTT.

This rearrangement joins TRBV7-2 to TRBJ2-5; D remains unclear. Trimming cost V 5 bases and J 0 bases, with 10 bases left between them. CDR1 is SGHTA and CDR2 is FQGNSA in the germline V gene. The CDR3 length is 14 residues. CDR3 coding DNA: TGTGCCAGCAGCCCCAGGTGGAACCAAGAGACCCAGTACTTC. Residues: CASSPRWNQETQYF.